This T cell receptor (beta chain) was identified in a study of blood T cell repertoires in COVID-19. As for the study in general: T cells, B-cell-depleted T cells, or PBMCs supplied cDNA or gDNA.

V dropped 0 bases and J dropped 1; count of bases not matched to a gene: 5. In germline, CDR1 is SGHAT, CDR2 FQNNGV. CDR3 size: 17 residues. Repertoires were generated with immunoSEQ multiplex PCR, while TCRdb's copy carries only in-frame clones and drops some. The repertoire includes around 200,000 clones, under 80% of them detected once, and around an eighth sits in the top ten. The sample was peripheral blood. The sequence was obtained from a man in his forties or fifties who had recovered from COVID-19. The chain recombines TRBV11-2 with TRBJ2-1, with 8 bases identical to TRBD2. This chain's CDR3 is CASSLEAGAPSYNEQFF. The CDR3 DNA sequence: TGTGCCAGCAGCTTAGAAGCGGGGGCGCCGTCCTACAATGAGCAGTTCTTC. Filled out from reference TRBV11-2 and TRBJ2-1, the complete variable domain reads EAGVAQSPRYKIIEKRQSVAFWCNPISGHATLYWYQQILGQGPKLLIQFQNNGVVDDSQLPKDRFSAERLKGVDSTLKIQPAKLEDSAVYLCASSLEAGAPSYNEQFFGPGTRLTVL.